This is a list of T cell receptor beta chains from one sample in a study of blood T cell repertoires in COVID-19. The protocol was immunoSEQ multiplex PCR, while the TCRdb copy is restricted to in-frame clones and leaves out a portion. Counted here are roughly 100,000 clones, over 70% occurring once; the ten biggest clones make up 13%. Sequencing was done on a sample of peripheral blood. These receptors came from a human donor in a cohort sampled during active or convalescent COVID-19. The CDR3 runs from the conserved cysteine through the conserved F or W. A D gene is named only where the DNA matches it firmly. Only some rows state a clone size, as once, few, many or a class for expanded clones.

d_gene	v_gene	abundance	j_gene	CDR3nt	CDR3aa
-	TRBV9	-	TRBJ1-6	TGTGCCAGCAGCCCAGGACGGTCCCAGGGTGAGTCACCCCTCCACTTT	CASSPGRSQGESPLHF
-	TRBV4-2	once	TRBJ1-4	TGTGCCAGCAGCCAGCAATCACGCGTCCGGGAAAAACTGTTTTTT	CASSQQSRVREKLFF
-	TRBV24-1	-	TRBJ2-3	TGTGCCACCAGCCGGTCGCGCACAGATACGCAGTATTTT	CATSRSRTDTQYF
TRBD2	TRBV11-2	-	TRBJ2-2	TGTGCCAGCAGCTTAAACGGAGCGGGGGGGAACACCGGGGAGCTGTTTTTT	CASSLNGAGGNTGELFF
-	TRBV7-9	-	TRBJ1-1	TGTGCCAGCAGCCTACCTGAGACGGGAGCTTTCTTT	CASSLPETGAFF
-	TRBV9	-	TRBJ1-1	TGTGCCAGCAGCGTAGTTCCAGAGAACACTGAAGCTTTCTTT	CASSVVPENTEAFF
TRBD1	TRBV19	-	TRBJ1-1	TGTGCCAGTAGAACGACAGGGTACACTGAAGCTTTCTTT	CASRTTGYTEAFF
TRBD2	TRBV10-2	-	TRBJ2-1	TGCGCCAGCGGACTAGCGGGGGGAAACAATGAGCAGTTCTTC	CASGLAGGNNEQFF
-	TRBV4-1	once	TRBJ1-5	TGCGCCAGCAGCCAAGATTCCCGTAATTTCCAGCCCCAGCATTTT	CASSQDSRNFQPQHF
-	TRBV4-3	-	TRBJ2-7	TGCGCCAGCAGCCTCTCTGAGTCCTACGGCGAGCAGTACTTC	CASSLSESYGEQYF
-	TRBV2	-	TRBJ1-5	TGTGCCAGCAGTGTTCAGGGTAATCAGCCCCAGCATTTT	CASSVQGNQPQHF
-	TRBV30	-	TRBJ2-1	TGTGCCTGGAGTGTAGAGGACAGATACAATGAGCAGTTCTTC	CAWSVEDRYNEQFF
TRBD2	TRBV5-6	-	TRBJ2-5	TGTGCCAGCAGCCGCACTAGCGGGGGCCGCCAAGAGACCCAGTACTTC	CASSRTSGGRQETQYF
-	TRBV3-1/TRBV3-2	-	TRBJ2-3	TGTGCCAGCACCCGGGGGTCCACAGATACGCAGTATTTT	CASTRGSTDTQYF
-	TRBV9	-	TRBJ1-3	TGTGCCCCCAAGGCGGCCTACGACACCATATATTTT	CAPKAAYDTIYF
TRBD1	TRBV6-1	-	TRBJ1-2	TGTGCCAGCAGTGGCGCGGACCGGGACAGCCTCTATGGCTACACCTTC	CASSGADRDSLYGYTF
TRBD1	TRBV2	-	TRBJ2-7	TGTGCCAGCAGTACCGGGACAGCAACCTACGAGCAGTACTTC	CASSTGTATYEQYF
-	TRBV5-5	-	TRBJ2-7	TGTGCCAGCAGCTTGAAACTCACCTACGAGCAGTACTTC	CASSLKLTYEQYF